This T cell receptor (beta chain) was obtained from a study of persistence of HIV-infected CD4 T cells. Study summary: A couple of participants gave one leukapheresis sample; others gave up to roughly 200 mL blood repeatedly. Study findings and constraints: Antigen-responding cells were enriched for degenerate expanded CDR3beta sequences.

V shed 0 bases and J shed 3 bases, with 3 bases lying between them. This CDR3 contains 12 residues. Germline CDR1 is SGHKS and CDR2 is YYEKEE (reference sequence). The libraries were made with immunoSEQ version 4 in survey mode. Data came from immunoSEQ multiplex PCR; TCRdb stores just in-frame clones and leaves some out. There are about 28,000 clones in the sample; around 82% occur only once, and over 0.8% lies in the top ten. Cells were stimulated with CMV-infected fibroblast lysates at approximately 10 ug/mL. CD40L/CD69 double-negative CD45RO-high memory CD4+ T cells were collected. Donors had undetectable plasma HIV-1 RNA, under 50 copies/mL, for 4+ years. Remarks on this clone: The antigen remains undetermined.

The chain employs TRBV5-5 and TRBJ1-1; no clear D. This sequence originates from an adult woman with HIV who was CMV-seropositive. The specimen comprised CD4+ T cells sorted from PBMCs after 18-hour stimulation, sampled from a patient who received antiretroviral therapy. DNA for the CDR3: TGTGCCAGCAGCTTGGATCACACTGAAGCTTTCTTT. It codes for CASSLDHTEAFF. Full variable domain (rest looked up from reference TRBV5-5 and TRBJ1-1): DAGVTQSPTHLIKTRGQQVTLRCSPISGHKSVSWYQQVLGQGPQFIFQYYEKEERGRGNFPDRFSARQFPNYSSELNVNALLLGDSALYLCASSLDHTEAFFGQGTRLTVV.